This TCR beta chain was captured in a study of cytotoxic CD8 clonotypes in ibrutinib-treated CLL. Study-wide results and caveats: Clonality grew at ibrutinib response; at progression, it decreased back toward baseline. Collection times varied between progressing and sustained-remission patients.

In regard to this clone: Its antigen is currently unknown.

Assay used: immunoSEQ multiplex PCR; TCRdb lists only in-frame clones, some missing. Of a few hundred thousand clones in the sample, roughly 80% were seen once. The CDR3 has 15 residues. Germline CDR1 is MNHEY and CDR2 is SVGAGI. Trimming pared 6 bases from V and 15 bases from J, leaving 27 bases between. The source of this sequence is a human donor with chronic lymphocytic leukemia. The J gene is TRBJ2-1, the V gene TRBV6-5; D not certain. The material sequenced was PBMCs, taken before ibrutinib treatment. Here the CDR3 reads CASSPILEGNLIWFF. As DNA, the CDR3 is TGTGCCAGCAGCCCTATCTTAGAAGGGAACTTGATTTGGTTCTTC.